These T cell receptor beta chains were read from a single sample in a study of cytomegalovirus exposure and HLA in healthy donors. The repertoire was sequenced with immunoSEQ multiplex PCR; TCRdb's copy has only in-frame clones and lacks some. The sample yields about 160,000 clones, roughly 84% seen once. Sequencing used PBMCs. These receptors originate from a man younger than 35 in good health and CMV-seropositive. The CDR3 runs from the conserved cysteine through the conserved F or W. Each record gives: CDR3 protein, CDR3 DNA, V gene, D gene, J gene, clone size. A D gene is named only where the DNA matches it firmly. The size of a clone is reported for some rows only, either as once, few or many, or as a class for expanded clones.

CDR3 protein: CAISEPGVIETQYF
CDR3 DNA: TGTGCCATCAGTGAGCCTGGAGTCATAGAGACCCAGTACTTC
V gene: TRBV10-3
D gene: -
J gene: TRBJ2-5
clone size: -

CDR3 protein: CASSILGRENYGYTF
CDR3 DNA: TGTGCCAGTAGTATTTTGGGACGGGAGAACTATGGCTACACCTTC
V gene: TRBV19
D gene: -
J gene: TRBJ1-2
clone size: -

CDR3 protein: CASSEARALYGYTF
CDR3 DNA: TGTGCCAGCAGTGAAGCGAGGGCTCTCTATGGCTACACCTTC
V gene: TRBV2
D gene: -
J gene: TRBJ1-2
clone size: -

CDR3 protein: CASSLFRGRAAETQYF
CDR3 DNA: TGTGCCAGCAGCTTATTCAGGGGGCGGGCGGCAGAGACCCAGTACTTC
V gene: TRBV7-2
D gene: TRBD1
J gene: TRBJ2-5
clone size: -

CDR3 protein: CASSLVLRGTDTQYF
CDR3 DNA: TGTGCCAGCAGCTTAGTCCTTCGGGGCACAGATACGCAGTATTTT
V gene: TRBV7-6
D gene: -
J gene: TRBJ2-3
clone size: -

CDR3 protein: CASSEANRYYGYTF
CDR3 DNA: TGTGCCAGCAGTGAAGCTAACAGATACTATGGCTACACCTTC
V gene: TRBV6-1
D gene: -
J gene: TRBJ1-2
clone size: -

CDR3 protein: CARLAGGETQYF
CDR3 DNA: TGTGCCAGACTAGCGGGGGGGGAGACCCAGTACTTC
V gene: TRBV2
D gene: TRBD2
J gene: TRBJ2-5
clone size: -

CDR3 protein: CASSGTSGADTQYF
CDR3 DNA: TGTGCCAGCAGTGGGACTAGCGGGGCAGATACGCAGTATTTT
V gene: TRBV6-4
D gene: TRBD2
J gene: TRBJ2-3
clone size: -

CDR3 protein: CATSPRTGANTEAFF
CDR3 DNA: TGTGCCACCAGCCCCCGGACAGGCGCTAACACTGAAGCTTTCTTT
V gene: TRBV13
D gene: TRBD1
J gene: TRBJ1-1
clone size: -

CDR3 protein: CASSPVDSQGATGNTIYF
CDR3 DNA: TGTGCCAGCTCACCGGTCGACTCTCAGGGGGCAACTGGAAACACCATATATTTT
V gene: TRBV18
D gene: TRBD1
J gene: TRBJ1-3
clone size: -

CDR3 protein: CAWSFSTGSSGELFF
CDR3 DNA: TGTGCCTGGAGTTTCTCGACAGGGAGTTCGGGGGAGCTGTTTTTT
V gene: TRBV30
D gene: TRBD1
J gene: TRBJ2-2
clone size: -

CDR3 protein: CASRTQQHSNQPQHF
CDR3 DNA: TGTGCCAGCAGGACCCAACAGCATAGCAATCAGCCCCAGCATTTT
V gene: TRBV6-5
D gene: -
J gene: TRBJ1-5
clone size: -

CDR3 protein: CASSELWTGGTEAFF
CDR3 DNA: TGTGCCAGCAGTGAACTATGGACAGGGGGCACTGAAGCTTTCTTT
V gene: TRBV6-1
D gene: TRBD1
J gene: TRBJ1-1
clone size: -

CDR3 protein: CASSESLWTGGGGTSGEQYF
CDR3 DNA: TGCGCCAGCAGTGAGTCGTTATGGACAGGGGGCGGAGGAACGTCGGGCGAGCAGTACTTC
V gene: TRBV10-2
D gene: TRBD1
J gene: TRBJ2-7
clone size: once

CDR3 protein: CARVLDQETQYF
CDR3 DNA: TGTGCCAGGGTGCTAGATCAAGAGACCCAGTACTTC
V gene: TRBV21-1
D gene: -
J gene: TRBJ2-5
clone size: -

CDR3 protein: CATSRGGVMNTEAFF
CDR3 DNA: TGTGCCACCAGCAGGGGGGGGGTCATGAACACTGAAGCTTTCTTT
V gene: TRBV15
D gene: -
J gene: TRBJ1-1
clone size: -

CDR3 protein: CASTAGIGNEQFF
CDR3 DNA: TGTGCCAGTACCGCAGGGATAGGCAATGAGCAGTTCTTC
V gene: TRBV19
D gene: -
J gene: TRBJ2-1
clone size: -

CDR3 protein: CASSQATGGGTDTQYF
CDR3 DNA: TGCGCCAGCAGCCAGGCTACGGGGGGCGGCACAGATACGCAGTATTTT
V gene: TRBV4-3
D gene: -
J gene: TRBJ2-3
clone size: -

CDR3 protein: CASSVDTGTTEAFF
CDR3 DNA: TGTGCCAGCAGCGTAGACACAGGGACCACTGAAGCTTTCTTT
V gene: TRBV9
D gene: -
J gene: TRBJ1-1
clone size: -

CDR3 protein: CASSLSQGSPLHF
CDR3 DNA: TGTGCCAGTAGTTTAAGTCAGGGTTCACCCCTCCACTTT
V gene: TRBV19
D gene: -
J gene: TRBJ1-6
clone size: -

CDR3 protein: CASNRSGWDRGNTEAFF
CDR3 DNA: TGTGCCAGCAATCGATCAGGATGGGACAGGGGGAACACTGAAGCTTTCTTT
V gene: TRBV27
D gene: TRBD1
J gene: TRBJ1-1
clone size: -

CDR3 protein: CASSSSGTGRNSPLHF
CDR3 DNA: TGTGCCAGCAGCTCCTCCGGGACAGGGAGGAATTCACCCCTCCACTTT
V gene: TRBV7-9
D gene: TRBD1
J gene: TRBJ1-6
clone size: -

CDR3 protein: CASSSGQVAAKNSQYF
CDR3 DNA: TGTGCCAGCAGCTCCGGACAGGTTGCGGCCAAAAACAGTCAGTACTTC
V gene: TRBV5-6
D gene: TRBD1
J gene: TRBJ2-4
clone size: few

CDR3 protein: CASSLMSAGSPLHF
CDR3 DNA: TGTGCCAGCAGCTTGATGTCAGCGGGGTCACCCCTCCACTTT
V gene: TRBV5-6
D gene: -
J gene: TRBJ1-6
clone size: -

CDR3 protein: CASSVGGGGGGDYNEQFF
CDR3 DNA: TGTGCCAGCAGCGTAGGGGGTGGGGGCGGGGGGGATTACAATGAGCAGTTCTTC
V gene: TRBV9
D gene: TRBD2
J gene: TRBJ2-1
clone size: -

CDR3 protein: CASSLSAGVFSGANGLTF
CDR3 DNA: TGTGCCAGCAGTTTATCAGCGGGGGTATTCTCTGGGGCCAACGGCCTGACTTTC
V gene: TRBV27
D gene: TRBD2
J gene: TRBJ2-6
clone size: -

CDR3 protein: CASRSLQEQFF
CDR3 DNA: TGCGCCAGCAGGTCTTTACAGGAGCAGTTCTTC
V gene: TRBV10-2
D gene: -
J gene: TRBJ2-1
clone size: -

CDR3 protein: CASTSGGGAPGELFF
CDR3 DNA: TGTGCCAGCACCTCTGGAGGGGGGGCCCCCGGGGAGCTGTTTTTT
V gene: TRBV11-1
D gene: -
J gene: TRBJ2-2
clone size: -

CDR3 protein: CASSPISPTSSGNTIYF
CDR3 DNA: TGTGCCAGCTCACCGATTTCGCCCACCAGCTCTGGAAACACCATATATTTT
V gene: TRBV18
D gene: -
J gene: TRBJ1-3
clone size: -

CDR3 protein: CAILDRAYNSPLHF
CDR3 DNA: TGTGCCATCCTGGACAGAGCTTATAATTCACCCCTCCACTTT
V gene: TRBV2
D gene: -
J gene: TRBJ1-6
clone size: -

CDR3 protein: CASSVGGQGTDTQYF
CDR3 DNA: TGTGCCAGCAGCGTAGGGGGACAAGGCACAGATACGCAGTATTTT
V gene: TRBV9
D gene: -
J gene: TRBJ2-3
clone size: -

CDR3 protein: CASSVEAGGTDTQYF
CDR3 DNA: TGTGCCAGCAGCGTAGAGGCAGGGGGAACAGATACGCAGTATTTT
V gene: TRBV9
D gene: TRBD1
J gene: TRBJ2-3
clone size: once

CDR3 protein: CASSDRTGGTEAFF
CDR3 DNA: TGTGCCAGCAGTGACCGGACAGGGGGAACTGAAGCTTTCTTT
V gene: TRBV6-1
D gene: TRBD1
J gene: TRBJ1-1
clone size: -

CDR3 protein: CASSRQVWYEQYF
CDR3 DNA: TGCGCCAGCAGTCGACAAGTATGGTACGAGCAGTACTTC
V gene: TRBV4-3
D gene: -
J gene: TRBJ2-7
clone size: few

CDR3 protein: CASNRQGWNTEAFF
CDR3 DNA: TGTGCCAGCAATCGACAGGGCTGGAACACTGAAGCTTTCTTT
V gene: TRBV6-5
D gene: TRBD1
J gene: TRBJ1-1
clone size: -

CDR3 protein: CASSIEETQYF
CDR3 DNA: TGCGCCAGCAGCATCGAAGAGACCCAGTACTTC
V gene: TRBV5-1
D gene: -
J gene: TRBJ2-5
clone size: -

CDR3 protein: CASSLEDGQPQHF
CDR3 DNA: TGTGCCAGCAGCTTAGAAGACGGGCAGCCCCAGCATTTT
V gene: TRBV7-9
D gene: -
J gene: TRBJ1-5
clone size: -

CDR3 protein: CASSHADRNTGELFF
CDR3 DNA: TGTGCCAGCAGTCACGCGGACAGGAACACCGGGGAGCTGTTTTTT
V gene: TRBV7-2
D gene: -
J gene: TRBJ2-2
clone size: -

CDR3 protein: CASSEDNEQFF
CDR3 DNA: TGTGCCAGCAGCGAGGACAATGAGCAGTTCTTC
V gene: TRBV14
D gene: -
J gene: TRBJ2-1
clone size: -

CDR3 protein: CASSFGQPTGELFF
CDR3 DNA: TGTGCCAGCAGTTTTGGACAGCCGACCGGGGAGCTGTTTTTT
V gene: TRBV27
D gene: -
J gene: TRBJ2-2
clone size: -

CDR3 protein: CASSPPGLAKNSQYF
CDR3 DNA: TGTGCCAGCAGCCCCCCTGGCCTAGCCAAAAACAGTCAGTACTTC
V gene: TRBV27
D gene: -
J gene: TRBJ2-4
clone size: -

CDR3 protein: CASSRGTAYEQYF
CDR3 DNA: TGTGCCAGCAGCCGCGGGACGGCCTACGAGCAGTACTTC
V gene: TRBV5-4
D gene: -
J gene: TRBJ2-7
clone size: -

CDR3 protein: CASSPIAISSTDTQYF
CDR3 DNA: TGTGCCAGCAGTCCCATAGCGATCTCTAGCACAGATACGCAGTATTTT
V gene: TRBV27
D gene: -
J gene: TRBJ2-3
clone size: -

CDR3 protein: CASSSSYEQYF
CDR3 DNA: TGTGCCAGCAGCTCGTCCTACGAGCAGTACTTC
V gene: TRBV2
D gene: -
J gene: TRBJ2-7
clone size: -

CDR3 protein: CAWSVHRLGHRLSGANVLTF
CDR3 DNA: TGTGCCTGGAGTGTCCACCGCTTGGGACACCGACTCTCTGGGGCCAACGTCCTGACTTTC
V gene: TRBV30
D gene: -
J gene: TRBJ2-6
clone size: -

CDR3 protein: CASSSFGGAPGELFF
CDR3 DNA: TGTGCCAGCAGCTCTTTCGGGGGGGCACCCGGGGAGCTGTTTTTT
V gene: TRBV9
D gene: TRBD2
J gene: TRBJ2-2
clone size: -

CDR3 protein: CASSPRGQNTGELFF
CDR3 DNA: TGTGCCAGCTCACCACGGGGACAGAACACCGGGGAGCTGTTTTTT
V gene: TRBV18
D gene: -
J gene: TRBJ2-2
clone size: -

CDR3 protein: CASSVDSLNTEAFF
CDR3 DNA: TGTGCCAGCAGCGTAGACAGCCTGAACACTGAAGCTTTCTTT
V gene: TRBV9
D gene: -
J gene: TRBJ1-1
clone size: few

CDR3 protein: CASSQEGKTYNEQFF
CDR3 DNA: TGTGCCAGCAGTCAGGAGGGCAAAACCTACAATGAGCAGTTCTTC
V gene: TRBV2
D gene: -
J gene: TRBJ2-1
clone size: -

CDR3 protein: CASSFQRGGRDEQYF
CDR3 DNA: TGTGCCAGCAGTTTCCAGCGGGGGGGCCGGGACGAGCAGTACTTC
V gene: TRBV27
D gene: TRBD2
J gene: TRBJ2-7
clone size: -